This record covers a single T cell receptor beta chain. The data are from a study of blood T cell repertoires in COVID-19. Study context: The United States, Italy and Spain supplied acute and convalescent COVID-19 samples. From T cells, B-cell-depleted T cells, or PBMCs came the material, which was cDNA or gDNA.

Per the authors' pipeline: Amplification of reference gene primers was used by the study to estimate nucleated cell counts. Assay used: immunoSEQ multiplex PCR; TCRdb lists only in-frame clones, some missing. The V and J calls and clone size come from that table; D and trimming were worked out from the DNA. The sample records about 68,000 clones, more than 70% being singletons. Losses at the gene ends were 5 bases for V and 1 base for J; bases not matched to a gene: 9. CDR3 length: 18 amino acids. Germline V gene lookup returns CDR1 LNHDA and CDR2 SQIVND (reference sequence). Sequenced material: peripheral blood. The gene calls are TRBV19 and TRBJ2-1, with 12 positions matching TRBD2. This clonotype was sampled from a woman between 55 and 75 years old with acute or convalescent COVID-19. The CDR3 bases are TGTGCCAGTAGTTCCTATAGGCTAGCGGGGGGGTCCTACAATGAGCAGTTCTTC. This codes for CASSSYRLAGGSYNEQFF.